The T cell receptor beta chain described here comes from a study of blood T cells in healthy people across ages (dated by TCRdb to about 2015). Study-level background: In model experiments, roughly one uniquely barcoded TCR beta cDNA molecule per two T cells was captured by template switching. To avoid experimental bias, donors of different ages were randomly spread across the sequencing lanes. The study analyzed two additional independent replicas of 1 million unique cDNA reads from the same blood draw for two donors, one aged 18 to 30 and one aged 80 or older. Donors were grouped into four age groups: young (average roughly 17 years), middle-aged (roughly 38), aged (around 66) and long-lived (over 80). Using deep sequencing normalized with unique cDNA molecular identifiers, the study measured how TCR beta repertoire diversity changes with age.

Taken from the germline V gene, the CDR1 and CDR2 loops are MNHEY and SVGEGT. Clipping removes 6 bases from V and 12 bases from J, with 6 as the unmatched junction base count. The CDR3 measures 13 amino acids from cysteine to phenylalanine. Here the CDR3 DNA is all that survives: 39 bases in frame from base 1. Libraries came from 5' RACE. Instrument used: Illumina HiSeq 2500. A second roughly 6 to 11 cycle PCR used a sample-barcoded 5' primer and a J-beta primer mix. Each TCR beta cDNA molecule received a unique molecular identifier from a template-switch 5' adaptor carrying 12 random nucleotides. Each sample yielded at least 3 million CDR3-containing paired-end reads. First-strand cDNA synthesis was performed from all RNA using the Mint cDNA synthesis kit, with priming by a TRBC-specific oligonucleotide. Following uracil-DNA glycosylase treatment, all cDNA underwent a first 18-cycle PCR with the universal primers M1SS and BC2_uni_R. Regarding the original processing steps: For normalization, 1 million high-quality reads, each with a distinct molecular identifier, were randomly selected from each sample. Reads with shared molecular identifiers were discarded instead of being binned into consensus sequences. MiTCR, run with a Q25 quality threshold and the strictest error-elimination algorithm, handled CDR3 identification, clonotype clustering and error correction. A nonparametric unseen species model with Euler transformation was used to estimate lower-bound total TCR beta diversity. TCRdb reprocessed the public reads (quality trimming at Q25 with fastp, clone calling with MiXCR) and kept in-frame beta chains. All rows with the same CDR3 protein become a single entry with the most common DNA and genes. Here the V and J calls rest on TCRdb's processing, not on the authors' analysis. Counted in this sample were about 1.6 million distinct CDR3 sequences; about 35% of them appeared once. The leading ten clones occupy roughly 10% of the sample.

This clonotype occurred many times. Its antigen is unknown. It has no much larger one-base neighbor in the sample; base qualities were not kept. Donors were roughly 40 systemically healthy Caucasian individuals from Russia aged 6 to 90 years. Roughly 9.5 milliliters of peripheral blood were drawn from each donor into EDTA-treated Vacutainer tubes. Ficoll-Paque density-gradient centrifugation was used to isolate PBMCs, with at least 6 million obtained per sample. Trizol reagent was used to extract total RNA from the PBMCs, yielding at least 5.5 micrograms per sample. For every donor, an aliquot of PBMCs went through flow cytometry to measure the percentages of naive CD45RAhigh/CD27high T cells. Study-level results and caveats: Observed TCR beta diversity per million T cells fell roughly linearly with age, and a significant reduction was already apparent by age around 40. The percentage of naive T cells measured by flow cytometry correlated strongly with observed TCR beta diversity. Estimates of total diversity from one million sequenced T cells were regarded as lower bounds and underestimates. Compared with the aged group, the long-lived group had more naive CD4+ T cells, fewer expanded clones and increased TCR diversity, suggesting age selection. Conclusive comparison of naive and antigen-experienced compartments was prevented by the profiling of bulk unsorted PBMCs. Because donor CMV infection status was unknown, age-related changes in expanded clonotypes were potentially confounded.

The sequence links TRBV6-2 or TRBV6-3 to TRBJ2-7, with 15 bases in between that match TRBD2. The receptor was derived from a woman aged 25 to 39 in good health. Sequencing used blood. In nucleotides, the sequence is TGTGCCAGCAGCAACGGACTAGCGGGAGGGCGGTACTTC. Its product reads: CASSNGLAGGRYF.